Sequencing of this T cell receptor (beta chain) was carried out in a study of spatial heterogeneity in lung cancer. Study in general: Fewer alpha-chain than beta-chain sequences were consistently detected.

Described time point: sample taken at primary tumor resection. Unsorted tumor, nontumor lung tissue or cryopreserved PBMC supplied the whole RNA. Donors were approximately 70 untreated early-stage non-small cell lung cancer patients. TCRdb reanalysed the 5' RACE reads using MiXCR and keeps one entry per CDR3 protein. The data hold around 89,000 distinct CDR3 sequences, with approximately 12% observed a single time. Germline assignment: CDR1 SGHTA and CDR2 FQGTGA. The CDR3 sequence is 14 residues long. With 6 bases removed from V and 2 bases from J, the gap between germline ends came to 14 bases. At least ten counts were recorded for this clonotype.

The sample was PBMCs, taken at surgery. The source of this sequence is a male donor with early-stage non-small cell lung cancer. The J gene is TRBJ2-7, the V gene TRBV7-3, with D perhaps TRBD2 (7 bases). The CDR3 region has the DNA TGTGCCAGCAGTTCCGGAGGGGGGGCCTACGAGCAGTACTTC. Protein sequence: CASSSGGGAYEQYF.